The clone carrying this T cell receptor beta chain was seen a handful of times. Its antigen is not known. This record belongs to a study of T cell repertoires in cytomegalovirus infection. Study information: Through public TCR beta signatures, both CMV infection and matching HLA type were indicated. General study findings and limits: Dominant in the ex vivo response were TCR beta clonotypes restricted by HLA-C and specific for CMV.

One entry per CDR3 protein results from TCRdb running MiXCR on the reads. The profile shows about 260,000 distinct CDR3 sequences, roughly an eighth of them singletons. The V end lost 2 bases, the J end lost 6 bases, and 11 bases lay between the germline ends. Germline V CDR1 and CDR2: SGHDN, FVKESK. The CDR3 length is 14 residues. The chain employs TRBV14 and TRBJ2-1; D is unresolved. The sample taken for sequencing was PBMCs. This receptor was identified in a human donor in good health (CMV status not recorded). Some clones in this sample may be carry-over from other donors' samples. Here the CDR3 reads CASSQNTVGNEQFF. CDR3 nucleotides: TGTGCCAGCAGCCAAAACACAGTGGGCAATGAGCAGTTCTTC.